This entry describes one T cell receptor beta chain. Germline CDR1 SGHDN, CDR2 FVKESK. CDR3 length equals 14 residues. V was pared by 2 bases and J by 2 bases, with 10 bases between. The source of the sample is a study of blood T cells in healthy people across ages. Combining a sample-barcoded 5' primer with a J-beta primer mix, a second PCR ran for about 6 to 12 cycles. TCRdb re-analysed the 5' RACE reads in MiXCR, keeping a single row per CDR3 protein. The table includes around 1,700,000 distinct CDR3 sequences, over 25% detected once. The sample, around 9.9 milliliters of peripheral blood, was drawn from each donor.

Specimen: blood. The sequence derives from a woman in her twenties or thirties in good health. The chain recombines TRBV14 with TRBJ2-7; TRBD1 is a possible D gene (6 bases). CDR3 nucleotides: TGTGCCAGCAGCCAATACGACAGGCCCTACGAGCAGTACTTC. Protein sequence: CASSQYDRPYEQYF.